The clone carrying this TCR beta chain counts as medium-sized (0.01 to 0.1%). Its antigen is still unknown. This specimen comes from a study of cytomegalovirus exposure and HLA in healthy donors. Whole-study results and caveats: Researchers catalogued some 160 TCR beta chains as cytomegalovirus-associated.

A multiplex PCR was run with 60 Vbeta primers and 13 Jbeta primers. TCRdb's copy holds only in-frame clones and misses some; the assay was immunoSEQ multiplex PCR. The table shows about 80,000 clones, with approximately 65% occurring only once. The sequence derives from a male donor in good health and CMV-seropositive. The specimen was PBMCs.

In DNA, the CDR3 is TGCGCCAGCAGCCTTTACACAGGGAACACTGAAGCTTTCTTT. This gives the protein CASSLYTGNTEAFF. The chain recombines TRBV4-1 with TRBJ1-1; D may be TRBD1 (5 bases). The CDR3 spans 14 residues. V gave up 4 bases and J gave up 1 base, with 10 bases separating them. Per germline, CDR1 MGHRA and CDR2 YSYEKL.